This T cell receptor (beta chain) was profiled in a study of T cell responses to AZD1222 COVID-19 vaccine. The study, taken as a whole, reports: Spike-wide vaccine-associated CD4 TCRs dominated at 160-218 and 743-854. White British ancestry dominated among donors, who included more females, and clonal diversity was possibly underestimated. Of spike-specific TCRs, nearly half reportedly target regions left unmutated in variants.

To note about this clone: The antigen is not known.

Germline assignment: CDR1 SNHLY and CDR2 FYNNEI. V lost 0 bases to trimming and J lost 4 bases, with 6 bases between them. CDR3 length: 13 amino acids. The protocol was immunoSEQ multiplex PCR, while the TCRdb copy is restricted to in-frame clones and leaves out a portion. Of about 270,000 clones listed, roughly 93% were seen once; the top ten hold roughly 0.5%. Second-dose intervals of approximately 4 or approximately 12 weeks were pooled. The sample here was peripheral blood, taken 28 days after the second AZD1222 dose. This clonotype was obtained from an adult who received the AZD1222 COVID-19 vaccine. This sequence joins TRBV2 and TRBJ1-2; no reliable D call. This CDR3 is CASSEARSYGYTF. In nucleotides, the CDR3 is TGTGCCAGCAGTGAAGCGAGAAGCTATGGCTACACCTTC.